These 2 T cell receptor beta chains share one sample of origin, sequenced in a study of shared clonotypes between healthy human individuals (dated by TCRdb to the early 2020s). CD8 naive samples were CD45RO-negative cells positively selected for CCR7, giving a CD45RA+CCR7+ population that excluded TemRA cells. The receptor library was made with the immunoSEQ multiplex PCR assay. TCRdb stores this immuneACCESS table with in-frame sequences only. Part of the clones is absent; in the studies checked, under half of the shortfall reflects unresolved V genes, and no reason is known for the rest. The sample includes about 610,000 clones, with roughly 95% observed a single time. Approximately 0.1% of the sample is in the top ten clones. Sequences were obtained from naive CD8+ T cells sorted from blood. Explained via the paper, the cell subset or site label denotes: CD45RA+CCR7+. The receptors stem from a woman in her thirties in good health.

CDR3 loop: CASSLGLRPYNEQFF. CDR3 sequence (DNA): TGTGCCAGCAGCCTGGGATTGCGGCCCTACAATGAGCAGTTCTTC. V usage is TRBV7-9 and J usage is TRBJ2-1; no firm D call. CDR3 length: 15 residues. The V end lost 5 bases, the J end lost 2 bases, and 13 bases lay between the germline ends. Germline V gene lookup returns CDR1 SEHNR and CDR2 FQNEAQ (reference sequence).

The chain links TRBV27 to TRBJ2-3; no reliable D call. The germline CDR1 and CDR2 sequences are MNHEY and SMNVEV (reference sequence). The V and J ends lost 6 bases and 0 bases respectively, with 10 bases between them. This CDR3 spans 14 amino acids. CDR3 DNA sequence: TGTGCCAGCAGCTACTACCCTAGCACAGATACGCAGTATTTT. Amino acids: CASSYYPSTDTQYF.